This TCR beta chain was observed in a study of T cell responses to AZD1222 COVID-19 vaccine. Study-wide results and caveats: Unmutated variant regions reportedly attract nearly half of all spike-specific TCRs. Sampled repertoires all dated from after the peak T cell response.

The method was immunoSEQ multiplex PCR; TCRdb's version includes in-frame clones alone and lacks a portion of them. The sample lists over 100,000 clones; 86% were seen once. CDR1 and CDR2 (germline): SGHTA, FQGTGA. V was pared by 1 base and J by 6 bases, with 11 bases between. The CDR3 is 14 residues long. Worth noting for this clone: Its antigen is unknown.

The receptor was isolated from an adult in good health. The V call is TRBV7-3, the J call TRBJ2-3; D is undetermined. The specimen comprised peripheral blood, sampled on day 0 of AZD1222 vaccination. The CDR3 loop is CASSLNSLADTQYF. The CDR3 DNA follows: TGTGCCAGCAGCTTAAACAGCCTGGCGGATACGCAGTATTTT. Full variable domain (remainder filled in from reference TRBV7-3 and TRBJ2-3): GAGVSQTPSNKVTEKGKYVELRCDPISGHTALYWYRQSLGQGPEFLIYFQGTGAADDSGLPNDRFFAVRPEGSVSTLKIQRTERGDSAVYLCASSLNSLADTQYFGPGTRLTVL.